The 10 T cell receptor beta chains below were found in one sample sequenced in a study of Graves' ophthalmopathy and Graves' hyperthyroidism. Amplifying from RNA transcripts, the study obtained TCR beta CDR3 regions. An opening RT-PCR round employed HTBI primers and preceded a second-round multiplex PCR. TCRdb redid the calling of the multiplex PCR reads with MiXCR, one entry per CDR3 protein. The table has over a million distinct CDR3 sequences, 35% to 45% seen once. Sequenced material: peripheral blood or thyroid tissue (not recorded which). Every receptor here comes from an adult man with Graves' hyperthyroidism.

This clonotype was seen repeatedly, ten times or more. The V call is TRBV10-2, the J call TRBJ1-6; D unresolved. In germline, CDR1 is WSHSY, CDR2 SAAADI. CDR3 length: 10 amino acids. Deletions cut 5 bases from V and 14 bases from J, with 7 bases between. The CDR3 spells CASSSGTLHF. Written as DNA, the CDR3 is TGCGCCAGCAGTTCCGGGACCCTCCACTTT.

This clonotype was observed a few times. Just one base apart from a much larger clone, this may be a read error. The rearrangement joins TRBV7-2 to TRBJ1-1; D may be TRBD1 (5 bases). V lost 4 bases and J 4 bases, leaving 13 bases between the germline ends. This CDR3 has 14 residues. Germline V gene lookup returns CDR1 SGHTA and CDR2 FQGNSA. The CDR3 region has the DNA TGTGCCAGCAGCTCCGTCGGGGCGAGCACTGAAGCTTTCTTT. Protein sequence: CASSSVGASTEAFF.

This clonotype was counted ten times or more. The gene calls are TRBV12-3 or TRBV12-4 and TRBJ1-5; perhaps TRBD1 as D (6 bases). CDR3 length: 14 residues. Trimming removed 6 bases from V and 4 bases from J, with 13 bases in between. As DNA, the CDR3 is TGTGCCAGCAGCCCTACAGGGTATAATCAGCCCCAGCATTTT. Translation: CASSPTGYNQPQHF.

This clonotype was found a few times. The V gene is TRBV27, the J gene TRBJ2-6; 8 nucleotides line up with TRBD1. Germline V gene sequence: CDR1 MNHEY, CDR2 SMNVEV (reference sequence). The junction had 11 bases not matched to a gene; V was cut back by 6 bases and J by 1 base. There are 18 residues in the CDR3. CDR3 amino acids: CASRVPGTGRSGANVLTF. CDR3 bases: TGTGCCAGCAGAGTACCTGGGACAGGAAGATCTGGGGCCAACGTCCTGACTTTC.

This clonotype was picked up many times. V is TRBV6-5 and J is TRBJ1-6, with D tentatively TRBD1 (5 bases). The germline V gene encodes CDR1 MNHEY and CDR2 SVGAGI. V was trimmed by 4 bases and J by 10 bases, leaving 14 bases between them. This CDR3 is built from 14 residues. CDR3 bases: TGTGCCAGCAGTTGGGACTCCGGGCAATCACCCCTCCACTTT. This encodes CASSWDSGQSPLHF.

V usage is TRBV30 and J usage is TRBJ1-1; D remains ambiguous. There are 14 residues in the CDR3. Trimming stripped 5 bases from V and 8 bases from J, with 21 bases between. Germline CDR1 GTSNPN, CDR2 SVGIG (reference sequence). As DNA, the CDR3 is TGTGCCTGGCTCCGCTTAGGCAGGCTCCCCGAAGCTTTCTTT. Translating it yields CAWLRLGRLPEAFF.

Comment on this clonotype: A much more abundant neighbour one base away suggests this may be a read error. This chain joins TRBV7-2 and TRBJ2-5, with a tentative D call TRBD1 (6 bases). The V and J ends lost 5 bases and 6 bases respectively, with 13 bases between them. Germline CDR1 reads SGHTA; CDR2 reads FQGNSA. This CDR3 is built from 13 residues. The CDR3 nucleotides read TGTGCCAGCAGCCAAGACTGGGGGCAGACCCAGTACTTC. Encoded protein: CASSQDWGQTQYF.

This clonotype appeared many times. This sequence joins TRBV7-2 and TRBJ1-4, with D possibly being TRBD1 (6 bases). The CDR3 sequence is 18 residues long. V was clipped by 0 bases and J by 0 bases, with 14 bases between them. CDR1 SGHTA and CDR2 FQGNSA come from the germline V gene. DNA for the CDR3: TGTGCCAGCAGCTTAGCAGGGGGAGGGAGTGCAACTAATGAAAAACTGTTTTTT. Its protein product is CASSLAGGGSATNEKLFF.

A few counts support this clonotype. The chain is built from TRBV19 and TRBJ1-4; possible D gene TRBD1, 6 bases. There are 16 residues in the CDR3. The V end was cut by 4 bases, the J end by 7 bases, with 19 bases between. The germline gives CDR1 LNHDA, CDR2 SQIVND (reference sequence). For the CDR3, the DNA is TGTGCCAGTAGTAACCTACAGGGCCCCTTTGGTGAAAAACTGTTTTTT. Translated, it gives CASSNLQGPFGEKLFF.

The chain couples TRBV7-2 to TRBJ1-2; the D gene is possibly TRBD1 (5 bases). The germline gives CDR1 SGHTA, CDR2 FQGNSA. The CDR3 is made up of 17 amino acids. The V end was cut by 2 bases, the J end by 6 bases, with 22 bases between. Written as DNA, the CDR3 is TGTGCCAGCAGCTTACTCGGCGGGCCCCGGGGCGAGCATGGCTACACCTTC. Amino acids: CASSLLGGPRGEHGYTF.